This T cell receptor (beta chain) was sequenced during a study of neurological immune-mediated disorders. In Maryland, USA, blood bank volunteers were the healthy controls. Germline V gene data show CDR1 as SGHDN and CDR2 as FVKESK. This CDR3 is built from 16 residues. The junction had 8 bases not matched to a gene; V was cut back by 4 bases and J by 2 bases. The authors made cDNA by 5'RACE with 10-nucleotide random UMIs. Every sequencing run drew on 15-18 subjects and yielded over 160 million TCR-beta sequences. TCRdb reprocessed the 5' RACE reads via MiXCR and lists one record per CDR3 protein. The table shows some 50,000 distinct CDR3 sequences, with roughly a quarter occurring only once. This clonotype was detected only a few times. Its antigen remains unidentified. Notes on the study in general: Falling below healthy controls, multiple sclerosis showed the least TCR clonal expansion, while HTLV-1-associated myelopathy showed the most.

This clonotype was sampled from a woman in her seventies in good health. The sample was PBMCs. The J gene is TRBJ2-1, the V gene TRBV14; 7 bases align to TRBD2. This CDR3 is CASSPLGAGTYNEQFF. The CDR3 DNA follows: TGTGCCAGCAGCCCTCTGGGAGCGGGGACCTACAATGAGCAGTTCTTC. The full variable domain, its missing parts supplied by reference TRBV14 and TRBJ2-1, is EAGVTQFPSHSVIEKGQTVTLRCDPISGHDNLYWYRRVMGKEIKFLLHFVKESKQDESGMPNNRFLAERTGGTYSTLKVQPAELEDSGVYFCASSPLGAGTYNEQFFGPGTRLTVL.